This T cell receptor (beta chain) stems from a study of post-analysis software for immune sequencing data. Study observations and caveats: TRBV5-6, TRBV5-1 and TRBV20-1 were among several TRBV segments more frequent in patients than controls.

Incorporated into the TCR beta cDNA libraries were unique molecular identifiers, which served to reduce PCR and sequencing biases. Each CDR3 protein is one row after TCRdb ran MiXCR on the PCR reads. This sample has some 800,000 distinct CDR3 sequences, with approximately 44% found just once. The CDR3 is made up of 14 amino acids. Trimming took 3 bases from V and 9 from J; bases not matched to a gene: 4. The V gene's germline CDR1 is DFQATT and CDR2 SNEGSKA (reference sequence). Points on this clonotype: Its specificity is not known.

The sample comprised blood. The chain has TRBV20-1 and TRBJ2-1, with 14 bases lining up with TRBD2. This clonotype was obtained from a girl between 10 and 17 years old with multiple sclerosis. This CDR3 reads CSARGLAGDSEQFF. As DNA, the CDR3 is TGCAGTGCTAGGGGACTAGCGGGAGATTCTGAGCAGTTCTTC.